Listed below are T cell receptor beta chains from one sample, sequenced in a study of T cells in Graves' hyperthyroidism and ophthalmopathy. One entry per CDR3 protein results from TCRdb running MiXCR on the multiplex PCR reads. The sample contains about 400,000 distinct CDR3 sequences, about 13% of which appear only once. Sequenced input: blood. Source of these receptors: a woman aged 18-29 years with Graves' hyperthyroidism. Both conserved end residues are part of each CDR3. A D gene is named only where the DNA matches it firmly. Rows give clone size only sometimes, using once, few, many, or a class for an expanded clone.

CDR3aa: CASCGAGRETQYF; CDR3nt: TGTGCCAGCTGTGGGGCGGGGAGAGAGACCCAGTACTTC; len: 13; d_gene: NA; abundance: NA; j_gene: TRBJ2-5; v_gene: TRBV6-1
CDR3aa: CASSLGGIPTGELFF; CDR3nt: TGTGCCAGCAGCTTGGGGGGAATACCAACCGGGGAGCTGTTTTTT; len: 15; d_gene: NA; abundance: NA; j_gene: TRBJ2-2; v_gene: TRBV5-6
CDR3aa: CASSYYGNGYEQYF; CDR3nt: TGTGCCAGCAGTTACTATGGCAACGGCTACGAGCAGTACTTC; len: 14; d_gene: NA; abundance: many; j_gene: TRBJ2-7; v_gene: TRBV6-2/TRBV6-3
CDR3aa: CASTGLAARVRTGELFF; CDR3nt: TGTGCCAGCACCGGACTAGCGGCCAGGGTTCGAACCGGGGAGCTGTTTTTT; len: 17; d_gene: TRBD2; abundance: NA; j_gene: TRBJ2-2; v_gene: TRBV12-3/TRBV12-4
CDR3aa: CASLHGIFNNEQFF; CDR3nt: TGTGCCAGTCTCCACGGGATTTTTAACAATGAGCAGTTCTTC; len: 14; d_gene: NA; abundance: many; j_gene: TRBJ2-1; v_gene: TRBV28
CDR3aa: CASSLRGSQPQHF; CDR3nt: TGTGCCAGCAGTTTACGGGGTAGTCAGCCCCAGCATTTT; len: 13; d_gene: NA; abundance: many; j_gene: TRBJ1-5; v_gene: TRBV27
CDR3aa: CATSISSYDTGELFF; CDR3nt: TGTGCCACCTCTATTTCCTCGTACGACACCGGGGAGCTGTTTTTT; len: 15; d_gene: NA; abundance: many; j_gene: TRBJ2-2; v_gene: TRBV28
CDR3aa: CASSQDGGGGQPQHF; CDR3nt: TGTGCCAGCAGCCAAGACGGGGGAGGTGGTCAGCCCCAGCATTTT; len: 15; d_gene: NA; abundance: NA; j_gene: TRBJ1-5; v_gene: TRBV3-1
CDR3aa: CASSYPPHRDTEAFF; CDR3nt: TGTGCCAGCAGTTACCCCCCTCACAGGGACACTGAAGCTTTCTTT; len: 15; d_gene: NA; abundance: many; j_gene: TRBJ1-1; v_gene: TRBV6-2/TRBV6-3
CDR3aa: CASSYRTGEETQYF; CDR3nt: TGTGCCAGCAGTTACAGGACAGGGGAAGAGACCCAGTACTTC; len: 14; d_gene: TRBD1; abundance: many; j_gene: TRBJ2-5; v_gene: TRBV12-3/TRBV12-4
CDR3aa: CASGLVLGAEYTGELFF; CDR3nt: TGTGCTAGTGGTTTGGTATTGGGGGCGGAGTACACCGGGGAGCTGTTTTTT; len: 17; d_gene: NA; abundance: many; j_gene: TRBJ2-2; v_gene: TRBV12-5
CDR3aa: CATSEGPDEQFF; CDR3nt: TGTGCCACCAGTGAAGGGCCGGATGAGCAGTTCTTC; len: 12; d_gene: NA; abundance: NA; j_gene: TRBJ2-1; v_gene: TRBV24-1
CDR3aa: CASSSYRGRAKNIQYF; CDR3nt: TGTGCCAGCAGCTCCTACAGGGGGAGGGCCAAAAACATTCAGTACTTC; len: 16; d_gene: TRBD1; abundance: many; j_gene: TRBJ2-4; v_gene: TRBV11-2
CDR3aa: CASSYTGRTEAFF; CDR3nt: TGTGCCAGCAGTTACACAGGAAGAACTGAAGCTTTCTTT; len: 13; d_gene: NA; abundance: many; j_gene: TRBJ1-1; v_gene: TRBV6-1